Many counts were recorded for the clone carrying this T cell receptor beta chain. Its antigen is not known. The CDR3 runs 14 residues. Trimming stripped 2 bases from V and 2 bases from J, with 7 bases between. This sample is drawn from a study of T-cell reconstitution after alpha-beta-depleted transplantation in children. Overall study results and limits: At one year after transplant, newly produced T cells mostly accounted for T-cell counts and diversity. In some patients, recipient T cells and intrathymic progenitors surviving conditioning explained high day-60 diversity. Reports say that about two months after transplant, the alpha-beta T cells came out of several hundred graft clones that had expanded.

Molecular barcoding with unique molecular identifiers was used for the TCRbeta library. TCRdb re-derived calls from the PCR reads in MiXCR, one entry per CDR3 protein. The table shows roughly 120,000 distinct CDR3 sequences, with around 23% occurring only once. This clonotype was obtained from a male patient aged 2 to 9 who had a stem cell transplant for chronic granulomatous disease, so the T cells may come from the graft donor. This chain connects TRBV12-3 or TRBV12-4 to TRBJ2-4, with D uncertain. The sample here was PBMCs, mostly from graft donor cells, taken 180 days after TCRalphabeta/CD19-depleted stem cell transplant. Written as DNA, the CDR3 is TGTGCCAGCAGTTTAATGGGGACCAAAAACATTCAGTACTTC. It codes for CASSLMGTKNIQYF.